The sequence of this T cell receptor (beta chain) was determined in a study of CD8+ T cells in alopecia areata. Background on the study: In an open-label trial, patients got 5 to 10 mg tofacitinib twice daily. For treated patients, severity scores reflected the percentage of scalp area affected.

cDNA reverse transcribed from extracted RNA served as the sequencing template. The method was immunoSEQ multiplex PCR; TCRdb's version includes in-frame clones alone and lacks a portion of them. The data contain about 250,000 clones, 50% to 75% of them singletons. Documented treatment: oral pan-JAK inhibitor, 5-10 mg twice daily. PBMCs, the starting material, were the source of sorted CD4+ and CD8+ T cells. Points from the study as a whole: Tofacitinib produced a significant decrease in scalp clonality and in expanded CD8+ clones among the top 100.

Of note for this clone: The target antigen is unknown.

Germline CDR1 reads SGHVS; CDR2 reads FQNEAQ. Trimming took off 0 bases at V and 3 bases at J, with 6 bases between the two ends. The CDR3 loop spans 13 amino acids. The rearrangement uses TRBV7-8 and TRBJ2-7; D ambiguous. The sequence was collected from a human donor with alopecia areata. The source material was CD4+ T cells sorted from blood, sampled at approximately week 51, from a patient treated with tofacitinib. CDR3 DNA sequence: TGTGCCAGCAGCTTAGCAGCTTACTACGAGCAGTACTTC. This sequence encodes CASSLAAYYEQYF.